Here is one T cell receptor beta chain with its context. V was clipped by 1 base and J by 4 bases; unmatched bases: 8. The germline gives CDR1 SGDLS, CDR2 YYNGEE. The CDR3 is 16 residues long. Sequenced by immunoSEQ multiplex PCR; TCRdb stores in-frame clones only, minus some. The sample has approximately 29,000 clones, 88% seen once. The data are from a study of blood T cell repertoires in COVID-19. Turning to the study itself: The United States, Italy and Spain were the sources of the acute and convalescent COVID-19 samples.

The sample was peripheral blood. The chain uses TRBV9 and TRBJ2-3; TRBD2 matches at 8 bases. The clonotype originates from a human donor with active COVID-19. The donor label of this sample is uncertain. The CDR3 reads CASSVSGGMKADTQYF. CDR3 nucleotides: TGTGCCAGCAGCGTATCGGGGGGGATGAAGGCAGATACGCAGTATTTT. The full variable domain, completed using reference TRBV9 and TRBJ2-3, is DSGVTQTPKHLITATGQRVTLRCSPRSGDLSVYWYQQSLDQGLQFLIQYYNGEERAKGNILERFSAQQFPDLHSELNLSSLELGDSALYFCASSVSGGMKADTQYFGPGTRLTVL.